These 4 T cell receptor beta chains originate from one sample sequenced in a study of shared clonotypes between healthy human individuals. The repertoire was sequenced with immunoSEQ multiplex PCR; TCRdb's copy has only in-frame clones and lacks some. The sample carries approximately 1,500,000 clones, 95% to 99% recorded once. The specimen sequenced was naive CD4+ T cells sorted from blood. Subset reported: CD45RA+ positively selected. The receptor set was obtained from a man aged 30 to 39 in good health.

The genes are TRBV7-9 and TRBJ1-3; a possible D gene is TRBD1 (6 bases). Trimming stripped 2 bases from V and 10 bases from J, with 15 bases between. Germline lookup yields CDR1 SEHNR and CDR2 FQNEAQ (reference sequence). The CDR3 runs 14 residues. Here the CDR3 reads CASSLRQEQETIYF. The CDR3 DNA reads as TGTGCCAGCAGCTTAAGACAGGAACAAGAGACCATATATTTT.

The V and J genes are TRBV28 and TRBJ1-1; D might be TRBD1 (6 bases). The ends were cut back, 7 bases at V and 7 bases at J, with 28 bases in the middle. Germline CDR1 is MDHEN and CDR2 is SYDVKM. The length of the CDR3 is 17 residues. CDR3 in DNA: TGTGCCAGCACCCCGGTGGGGGCCCTGTTGGGGGAGAATGAAGCTTTCTTT. It encodes CASTPVGALLGENEAFF.

The rearrangement uses TRBV28 and TRBJ2-1; 10 positions match TRBD2. Trimming cost V 5 bases and J 5 bases; bases outside gene matches: 3. The CDR3 spans 14 residues. Germline V lookup: CDR1 MDHEN, CDR2 SYDVKM. CDR3 sequence (DNA): TGTGCCAGCAGTAAAACTAGCGGGAACAATGAGCAGTTCTTC. This translates into CASSKTSGNNEQFF.

This chain links TRBV27 with TRBJ2-1, with a tentative D call TRBD2 (5 bases). The CDR3 is 17 residues long. V lost 3 bases and J 2 bases, leaving 17 bases between the germline ends. CDR1 MNHEY and CDR2 SMNVEV come from the germline V gene (reference sequence). The CDR3 is CASSFGPLAKAYNEQFF. The CDR3 DNA reads as TGTGCCAGCAGTTTTGGGCCGTTAGCGAAGGCCTACAATGAGCAGTTCTTC.